This T cell receptor beta chain stems from a study of CD8 T cells in Susac syndrome. Study summary: Patients with Susac syndrome had blood drawn and were at that point therapy-naive, on corticosteroids, or on intravenous immunoglobulin alone.

From blood CD8+ and CD4+ T cells, the TCR beta chain was sequenced. In contrast to the negatively isolated CD8+ and CD4+ T cells, TEMRA cells were FACS-enriched. The CDR3 loop spans 13 amino acids. Trimming pared 3 bases from V and 4 bases from J, leaving 9 bases between. The germline CDR1 and CDR2 sequences are SEHNR and FQNEAQ (reference sequence). Random-hexamer reverse transcription was applied to roughly 0.45 to 1 ug RNA. Multiplex immunoSEQ PCR targeted 54 Vbeta and 13 Jbeta TCR beta segments. MiXCR, run by TCRdb on the immunoSEQ multiplex PCR reads, gives a single entry per CDR3 protein. This table has 95,000 to 150,000 distinct CDR3 sequences, 85% to 95% appearing once.

The clonotype comes from a human donor with Susac syndrome. This rearrangement joins TRBV7-9 to TRBJ1-1, with D perhaps matching TRBD1 (6 bases). The sequenced material came from CD8+ T cells from PBMCs. CDR3 loop: CASSLQGSTEAFF. The CDR3 DNA reads TGTGCCAGCAGCTTGCAGGGGTCCACTGAAGCTTTCTTT.